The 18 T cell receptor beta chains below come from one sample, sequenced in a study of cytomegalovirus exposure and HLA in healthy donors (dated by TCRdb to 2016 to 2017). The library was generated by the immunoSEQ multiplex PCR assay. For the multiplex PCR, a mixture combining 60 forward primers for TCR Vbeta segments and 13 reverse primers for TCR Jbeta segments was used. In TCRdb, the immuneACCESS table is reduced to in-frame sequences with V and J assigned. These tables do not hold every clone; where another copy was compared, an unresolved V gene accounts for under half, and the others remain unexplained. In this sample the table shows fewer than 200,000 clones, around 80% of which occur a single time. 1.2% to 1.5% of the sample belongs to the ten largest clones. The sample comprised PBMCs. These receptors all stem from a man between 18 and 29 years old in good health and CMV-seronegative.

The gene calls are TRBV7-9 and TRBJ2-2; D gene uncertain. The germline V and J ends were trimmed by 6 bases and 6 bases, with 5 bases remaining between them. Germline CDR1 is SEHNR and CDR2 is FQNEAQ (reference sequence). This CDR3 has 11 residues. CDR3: CASSLSGELFF. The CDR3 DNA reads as TGTGCCAGCAGTCTGTCCGGGGAGCTGTTTTTT.

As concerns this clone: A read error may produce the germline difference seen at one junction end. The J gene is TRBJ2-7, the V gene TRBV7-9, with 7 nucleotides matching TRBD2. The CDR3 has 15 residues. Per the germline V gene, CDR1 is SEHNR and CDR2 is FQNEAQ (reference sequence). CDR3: CSSSPMGGVGDEQYF. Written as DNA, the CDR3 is TGTTCCAGCAGCCCCATGGGGGGGGTTGGGGACGAGCAGTACTTC.

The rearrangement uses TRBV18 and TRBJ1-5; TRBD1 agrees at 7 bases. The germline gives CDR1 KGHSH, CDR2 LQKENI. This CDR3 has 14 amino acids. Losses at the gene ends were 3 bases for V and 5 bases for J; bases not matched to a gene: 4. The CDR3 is CASSPGRGYQPQHF. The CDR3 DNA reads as TGTGCCAGCTCACCCGGCAGGGGGTATCAGCCCCAGCATTTT.

In nucleotides, the CDR3 is TGTGCCAGCACGCGGGGCGCGGGAAACACCATATATTTT. Translation: CASTRGAGNTIYF. The chain carries TRBV6-6 and TRBJ1-3, with D possibly being TRBD1 (5 bases). V lost 7 bases and J 4 bases, leaving 11 bases between the germline ends. Germline CDR1 and CDR2: MNHNY and SVGAGI (reference sequence). The CDR3 covers 13 residues.

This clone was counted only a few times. CDR3 coding DNA: TGCGCCAGCAGCTTAGGACAGGGCGGTCAGCCCCAGCATTTT. Protein sequence: CASSLGQGGQPQHF. This chain connects TRBV5-1 to TRBJ1-5; 8 bases align to TRBD1. The V gene end was trimmed by 2 bases and the J gene end by 6 bases; junction bases not matched to a gene: 4. The CDR3 has 14 residues. CDR1 is SGHRS, CDR2 YFSETQ, per germline.

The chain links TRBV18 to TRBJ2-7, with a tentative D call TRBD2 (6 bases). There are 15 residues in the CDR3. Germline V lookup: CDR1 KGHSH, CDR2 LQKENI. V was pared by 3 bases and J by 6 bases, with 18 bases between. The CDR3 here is CASSPDGPGGLEQYF. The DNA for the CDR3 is TGTGCCAGCTCACCCGATGGACCCGGGGGTCTCGAGCAGTACTTC.

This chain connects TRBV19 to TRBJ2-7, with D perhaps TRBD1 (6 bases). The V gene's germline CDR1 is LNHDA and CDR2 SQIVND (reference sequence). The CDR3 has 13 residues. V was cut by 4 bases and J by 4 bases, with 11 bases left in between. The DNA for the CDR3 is TGTGCCAGTAGTACGGGACATAGATACGAGCAGTACTTC. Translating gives CASSTGHRYEQYF.

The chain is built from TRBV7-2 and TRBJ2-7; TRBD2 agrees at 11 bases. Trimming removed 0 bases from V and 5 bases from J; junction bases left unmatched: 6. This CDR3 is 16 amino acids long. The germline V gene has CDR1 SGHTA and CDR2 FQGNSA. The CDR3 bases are TGTGCCAGCAGCTTAGCACTAGCGGGAGCGGGCCACGAGCAGTACTTC. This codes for CASSLALAGAGHEQYF. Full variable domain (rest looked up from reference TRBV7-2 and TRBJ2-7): GAGVSQSPSNKVTEKGKDVELRCDPISGHTALYWYRQSLGQGLEFLIYFQGNSAPDKSGLPSDRFSAERTGGSVSTLTIQRTQQEDSAVYLCASSLALAGAGHEQYFGPGTRLTVT.

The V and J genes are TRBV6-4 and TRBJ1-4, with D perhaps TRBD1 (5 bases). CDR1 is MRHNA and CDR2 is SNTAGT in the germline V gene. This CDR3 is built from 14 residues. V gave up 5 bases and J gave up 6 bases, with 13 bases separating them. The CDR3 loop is CASSPGLNDEKLFF. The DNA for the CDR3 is TGTGCCAGCAGTCCGGGACTGAATGATGAAAAACTGTTTTTT.

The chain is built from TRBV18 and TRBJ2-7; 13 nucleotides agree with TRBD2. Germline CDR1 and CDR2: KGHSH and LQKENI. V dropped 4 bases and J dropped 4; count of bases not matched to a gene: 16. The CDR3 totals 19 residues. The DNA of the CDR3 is TGTGCCAGCTCACAATCCTCCTCTAGAGGACTAGCGGGGGCTTACGAGCAGTACTTC. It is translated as CASSQSSSRGLAGAYEQYF.

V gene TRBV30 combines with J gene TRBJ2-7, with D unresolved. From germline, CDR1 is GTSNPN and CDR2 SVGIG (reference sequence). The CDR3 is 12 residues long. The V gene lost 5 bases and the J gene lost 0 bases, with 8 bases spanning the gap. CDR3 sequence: CAWVRDSYEQYF. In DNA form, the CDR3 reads TGTGCCTGGGTGAGAGACTCCTACGAGCAGTACTTC.

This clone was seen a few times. The CDR3 protein is CASSFGGLKTGELFF. DNA for the CDR3: TGTGCCAGCAGCTTCGGGGGACTGAAAACCGGGGAGCTGTTTTTT. The chain has TRBV11-3 and TRBJ2-2, with D tentatively TRBD2 (6 bases). V shed 3 bases and J shed 5 bases, with 13 bases lying between them. The CDR3 runs 15 residues. The germline V gene encodes CDR1 SGHNT and CDR2 YENEEA.

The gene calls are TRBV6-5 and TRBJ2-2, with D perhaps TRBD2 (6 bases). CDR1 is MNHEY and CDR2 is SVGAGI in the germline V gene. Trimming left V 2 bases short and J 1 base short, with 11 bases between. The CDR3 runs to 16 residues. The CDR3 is CASSYGTPENTGELFF. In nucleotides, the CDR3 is TGTGCCAGCAGTTACGGGACTCCCGAGAACACCGGGGAGCTGTTTTTT.

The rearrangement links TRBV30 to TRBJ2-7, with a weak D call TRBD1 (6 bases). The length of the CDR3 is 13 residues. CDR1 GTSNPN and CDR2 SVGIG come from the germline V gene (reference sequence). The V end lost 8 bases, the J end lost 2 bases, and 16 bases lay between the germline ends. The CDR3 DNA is TGTGCCGGCAGGGGCAGCAGAACCTACGAGCAGTACTTC. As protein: CAGRGSRTYEQYF. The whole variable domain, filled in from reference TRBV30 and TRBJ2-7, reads SQTIHQWPATLVQPVGSPLSLECTVEGTSNPNLYWYRQAAGRGLQLLFYSVGIGQISSEVPQNLSASRPQDRQFILSSKKLLLSDSGFYLCAGRGSRTYEQYFGPGTRLTVT.

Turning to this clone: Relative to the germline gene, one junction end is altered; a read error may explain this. DNA of the CDR3: TGTGCCAGCAGCTTAGGGCGGCCCCCCACCGGGGAGCTGCTTTTT. It encodes CASSLGRPPTGELLF. The J gene is TRBJ2-2, the V gene TRBV13; perhaps TRBD2 as D (5 bases). Per germline, CDR1 PRHDT and CDR2 FYEKMQ (reference sequence). The CDR3 length is 15 residues.

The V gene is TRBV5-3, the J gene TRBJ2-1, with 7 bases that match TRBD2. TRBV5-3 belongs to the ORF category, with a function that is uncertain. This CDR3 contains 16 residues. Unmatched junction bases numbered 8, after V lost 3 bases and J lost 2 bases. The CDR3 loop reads CARSSIRRGAYNEQFF. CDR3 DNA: TGTGCCAGAAGCTCTATACGACGGGGGGCCTACAATGAGCAGTTCTTC.

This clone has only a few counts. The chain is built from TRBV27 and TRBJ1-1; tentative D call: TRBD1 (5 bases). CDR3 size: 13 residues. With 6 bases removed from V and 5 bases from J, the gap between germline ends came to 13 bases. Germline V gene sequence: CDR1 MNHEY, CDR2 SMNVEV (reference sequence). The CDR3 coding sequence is TGTGCCAGCAGGGAGGGGAGGTGGACTGAAGCTTTCTTT. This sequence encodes CASREGRWTEAFF.

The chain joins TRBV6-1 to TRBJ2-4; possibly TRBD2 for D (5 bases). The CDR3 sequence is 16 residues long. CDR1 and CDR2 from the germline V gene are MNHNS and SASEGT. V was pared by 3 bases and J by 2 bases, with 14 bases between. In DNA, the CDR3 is TGTGCCAGCAGTGATTTGGGGAGCAGCACCAAAAACATTCAGTACTTC. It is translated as CASSDLGSSTKNIQYF.